The 22 T cell receptor beta chains below come from one sample, sequenced in a study of cytomegalovirus exposure and HLA in healthy donors. The PCR ran on 60 Vbeta and 13 Jbeta primers. TCRdb's copy holds only in-frame clones and misses some; the assay was immunoSEQ multiplex PCR. The profile covers roughly 100,000 clones, with around 86% appearing a single time and approximately 7.2% taken by the ten largest. Sequencing used PBMCs. Source of these receptors: a man aged 25 to 40 in good health and CMV-seropositive.

The chain employs TRBV10-3 and TRBJ2-2; 10 bases agree with TRBD1. The CDR3 is 15 residues long. The V segment lost 9 bases and the J segment 3 bases; nucleotides outside the gene matches: 7. CDR1 ENHRY and CDR2 SYGVKD come from the germline V gene. CDR3 nucleotide sequence: TGTGCCATGGCGGGACAGGGGAGGGACACCGGGGAGCTGTTTTTT. As protein: CAMAGQGRDTGELFF.

The rearrangement joins TRBV4-2 to TRBJ2-3; a possible D gene is TRBD2 (6 bases). Trimming cost V 5 bases and J 3 bases, with 21 bases left between them. Looked up from germline, CDR1 is LGHNA and CDR2 is YNFKEQ. This CDR3 contains 17 residues. CDR3 residues: CASSSYPRGKKTDTQYF. DNA of the CDR3: TGTGCCAGCAGCTCCTACCCGCGGGGCAAGAAAACAGATACGCAGTATTTT.

V usage is TRBV15 and J usage is TRBJ2-7; maybe TRBD2 (5 bases). Germline-derived CDR1 and CDR2 are LNHNV and YYDKDF (reference sequence). The CDR3 is 15 amino acids. With 0 bases removed from V and 5 bases from J, the gap between germline ends came to 14 bases. This CDR3 is CATSRDPRGRDEQYF. DNA of the CDR3: TGTGCCACCAGCAGAGATCCCCGGGGTCGCGACGAGCAGTACTTC.

The J gene is TRBJ2-3, the V gene TRBV13; 12 bases match TRBD2. The CDR3 covers 17 residues. Trimming cost V 5 bases and J 4 bases; bases outside gene matches: 10. The germline V gene has CDR1 PRHDT and CDR2 FYEKMQ (reference sequence). CDR3 DNA sequence: TGTGCCAGCAGCCCCAGACTAGCGGGGGCCCCGGCAGATACGCAGTATTTT. It translates to CASSPRLAGAPADTQYF.

The CDR3 DNA reads TGTGCCAGTATGGAGACTAGCGGCCAACAAGAGACCCAGTACTTC. It encodes CASMETSGQQETQYF. The chain couples TRBV19 to TRBJ2-5; 9 bases align to TRBD2. This CDR3 spans 15 amino acids. CDR1 and CDR2 (germline): LNHDA, SQIVND (reference sequence). J was trimmed by 2 bases and V by 7 bases; bases with no gene match: 8.

The rearrangement joins TRBV6-5 to TRBJ2-7; a weak D match, TRBD2 (6 bases). V dropped 2 bases and J dropped 7 bases, with 18 bases sitting between them. This CDR3 region has 15 residues. The germline V gene has CDR1 MNHEY and CDR2 SVGAGI. The CDR3 spells CASSYEAGDWWEQYF. The DNA of the CDR3 is TGTGCCAGCAGTTACGAGGCCGGGGACTGGTGGGAGCAGTACTTC.

The CDR3 DNA is TGCGCCAGCAGCCTCCAAGAGTCTAGGGGAGGTGGAAACACCATATATTTT. Encoded protein: CASSLQESRGGGNTIYF. The V call is TRBV4-1, the J call TRBJ1-3; D may be TRBD1 (5 bases). The germline V gene has CDR1 MGHRA and CDR2 YSYEKL. The V gene lost 4 bases and the J gene lost 3 bases, with 19 bases spanning the gap. The CDR3 spans 17 residues.

A note on this clone: Other nucleotide sequences from this sample produce the same CDR3. V usage is TRBV10-3 and J usage is TRBJ2-7; 9 bases map to TRBD2. V was pared by 2 bases and J by 6 bases, with 11 bases of the junction left unmatched. Germline assignment: CDR1 ENHRY and CDR2 SYGVKD. This CDR3 is 16 amino acids long. The CDR3 reads CAISEPQGLASVEQYF. The CDR3 nucleotides read TGTGCCATCAGTGAGCCGCAGGGACTAGCTTCCGTCGAGCAGTACTTC.

J is TRBJ1-1 and V is TRBV15; D may be TRBD1 (5 bases). This CDR3 comprises 13 residues. Looked up from germline, CDR1 is LNHNV and CDR2 is YYDKDF (reference sequence). V lost 3 bases and J lost 2, with 7 bases in between. CDR3 in amino acids: CATSSQGNTEAFF. For the CDR3, the DNA is TGTGCCACCAGCAGTCAGGGAAACACTGAAGCTTTCTTT. The whole variable domain, filled in from reference TRBV15 and TRBJ1-1, reads DAMVIQNPRYQVTQFGKPVTLSCSQTLNHNVMYWYQQKSSQAPKLLFHYYDKDFNNEADTPDNFQSRRPNTSFCFLDIRSPGLGDTAMYLCATSSQGNTEAFFGQGTRLTVV.

The chain has TRBV2 and TRBJ2-1; the match to TRBD1 covers 7 bases. Unmatched junction bases numbered 12, after V lost 9 bases and J lost 4 bases. Germline V lookup: CDR1 SNHLY, CDR2 FYNNEI. This CDR3 has 15 amino acids. CDR3 region: CASFRGGLTYNEQFF. The CDR3 region has the DNA TGTGCCAGTTTCCGAGGGGGCTTAACTTACAATGAGCAGTTCTTC.

The chain joins TRBV29-1 to TRBJ2-7; the match to TRBD1 covers 10 bases. CDR1 and CDR2 from the germline V gene are SQVTM and ANQGSEA. With V trimmed by 5 bases and J by 3 bases, 4 bases remained unmatched. This CDR3 has 13 amino acids. CDR3 nucleotides: TGCAGCGTTAGACAGGGGGCGGTCTACGAGCAGTACTTC. Its translation: CSVRQGAVYEQYF.

The DNA for the CDR3 is TGTGCCAGCAGCCCCCAACTCAACACTGAAGCTTTCTTT. Residues: CASSPQLNTEAFF. V is TRBV7-9 and J is TRBJ1-1; D is ambiguous. The CDR3 sequence is 13 residues long. CDR1 and CDR2 (germline): SEHNR, FQNEAQ (reference sequence). The V end was cut by 5 bases, the J end by 2 bases, with 9 bases between.

This chain links TRBV13 with TRBJ2-7, with TRBD1 as a possible D gene (5 bases). The germline V gene has CDR1 PRHDT and CDR2 FYEKMQ (reference sequence). V was clipped by 4 bases and J by 2 bases, with 15 bases between them. This CDR3 has 15 amino acids. The CDR3 DNA is TGTGCCAGCAGCTCCCTCGACAGTTTCCCCTACGAGCAGTACTTC. It translates to CASSSLDSFPYEQYF.

V gene TRBV2 combines with J gene TRBJ1-2; D remains ambiguous. Trimming shortened V by 5 bases and J by 8 bases, and 21 bases separated the two germline ends. CDR3 length: 15 residues. Per the germline V gene, CDR1 is SNHLY and CDR2 is FYNNEI. DNA for the CDR3: TGTGCCAGCAGTAGGGAGAGACCGGCGGCGGGCGGCTACACCTTC. This gives the protein CASSRERPAAGGYTF.

This clone was seen a few times. The chain links TRBV18 to TRBJ2-2, with D possibly matching TRBD1 (5 bases). Looked up from germline, CDR1 is KGHSH and CDR2 is LQKENI. V lost 4 bases, J lost 6 bases, and 12 bases lay in between. This CDR3 contains 14 residues. The CDR3 bases are TGTGCCAGCTCACAGAGGACAAGTCCCGGGGAGCTGTTTTTT. The encoded protein is CASSQRTSPGELFF.

The chain links TRBV5-1 to TRBJ2-7; D is possibly TRBD2 (6 bases). The CDR3 is 15 residues long. Between the trimmed V and J ends, which lost 4 bases and 3 bases, there was a span of 17 bases. The germline CDR1 and CDR2 sequences are SGHRS and YFSETQ. The chain's CDR3 is CASSTEPGVYYEQYF. CDR3 nucleotides: TGCGCCAGCAGCACCGAACCGGGGGTTTACTACGAGCAGTACTTC.

This chain uses TRBV28 with TRBJ2-7, with 13 nucleotides matching TRBD2. With 1 base clipped from V and 3 bases from J, the junction kept 6 bases outside the gene matches. The germline CDR1 and CDR2 sequences are MDHEN and SYDVKM. The CDR3 is 17 amino acids. In nucleotides, the CDR3 is TGTGCCAGCAGTTTATTCGAGACTAGCGGGGGGTTCTACGAGCAGTACTTC. This gives the protein CASSLFETSGGFYEQYF.

The V and J genes are TRBV2 and TRBJ2-1, with 12 bases lining up with TRBD2. Germline assignment: CDR1 SNHLY and CDR2 FYNNEI. Trimming removed 5 bases from V and 8 bases from J; junction bases left unmatched: 7. The length of the CDR3 is 15 residues. Here the CDR3 DNA reads TGTGCCAGCAGTCCCCTAGCGGGGGGGCCCCATGAGCAGTTCTTC. Translating it yields CASSPLAGGPHEQFF.

The rearrangement joins TRBV27 to TRBJ2-7; D is possibly TRBD2 (5 bases). Looked up from germline, CDR1 is MNHEY and CDR2 is SMNVEV (reference sequence). The CDR3 contains 13 residues. Trimming took off 3 bases at V and 5 bases at J, with 11 bases between the two ends. For the CDR3, the DNA is TGTGCCAGCAGTTTTGTCACCGGGGACGAGCAGTACTTC. Protein: CASSFVTGDEQYF.

The chain uses TRBV6-4 and TRBJ2-2; 8 nucleotides agree with TRBD1. Germline CDR1 reads MRHNA; CDR2 reads SNTAGT. The ends lost 6 bases at V and 4 bases at J; junction bases unmatched: 4. The CDR3 totals 14 residues. The CDR3 bases are TGTGCCAGCAGCCCGGGACAGGCCACCGGGGAGCTGTTTTTT. Translating it yields CASSPGQATGELFF.

The chain uses TRBV4-2 and TRBJ2-3, with a possible D match to TRBD2 (5 bases). Germline V CDR1 and CDR2: LGHNA, YNFKEQ. The CDR3 runs to 14 residues. Trimming removed 6 bases from V and 2 bases from J, with 12 bases in between. The CDR3 loop reads CASSSADSTDTQYF. CDR3 sequence (DNA): TGTGCCAGCAGTAGCGCGGATTCCACAGATACGCAGTATTTT.

J is TRBJ2-7 and V is TRBV6-1; 7 bases align to TRBD1. The CDR3 loop spans 15 amino acids. V trimming: 4 bases; J trimming: 5 bases; junction bases outside the gene matches: 11. Germline V gene lookup returns CDR1 MNHNS and CDR2 SASEGT. The CDR3 reads CASSVPATGSHEQYF. CDR3 sequence (DNA): TGTGCCAGCAGTGTACCAGCGACAGGGTCCCACGAGCAGTACTTC.